A single sample gave rise to the 17 T cell receptor beta chains below, sequenced in a study of OX40 agonist ivuxolimab in advanced cancers. Clones were read by immunoSEQ multiplex PCR, and TCRdb kept only the in-frame ones, dropping some. The sample includes 40,000 to 50,000 clones, about 80% seen only once; the top ten take roughly 10%. Material: CD4+ or CD8+ T cells sorted from blood, obtained in a trial of the OX40 agonist ivuxolimab. These receptors all come from an adult with an advanced solid tumor such as melanoma, head and neck, liver or kidney cancer.

The V and J genes are TRBV7-3 and TRBJ2-6, with a weak D call TRBD1 (6 bases). Germline V gives CDR1 SGHTA, CDR2 FQGTGA. The CDR3 runs to 12 residues. Trimming pared 1 base from V and 17 bases from J, leaving 12 bases between. CDR3 protein: CASSLNRANLTF. The CDR3 DNA reads TGTGCCAGCAGCTTAAACAGGGCCAATTTGACTTTC. Filled out from reference TRBV7-3 and TRBJ2-6, the complete variable domain reads GAGVSQTPSNKVTEKGKYVELRCDPISGHTALYWYRQSLGQGPEFLIYFQGTGAADDSGLPNDRFFAVRPEGSVSTLKIQRTERGDSAVYLCASSLNRANLTFGAGSRLTVL.

The V gene is TRBV5-6, the J gene TRBJ2-5; 7 bases fit TRBD1. The J segment lost 2 bases and the V segment lost 4 bases, leaving 5 bases of the junction unmatched. The CDR3 is 14 amino acids. CDR1 and CDR2 (germline): SGHDT, YYEEEE. The CDR3 DNA sequence: TGTGCCAGCAGCAGGGGGCGCGGACAAGAGACCCAGTACTTC. It is translated as CASSRGRGQETQYF.

The chain has TRBV28 and TRBJ2-5, with D possibly called TRBD1 or TRBD2 (6 bases each). V lost 10 bases and J 5 bases, leaving 17 bases between the germline ends. Germline CDR1 MDHEN, CDR2 SYDVKM. The CDR3 covers 13 residues. The CDR3 region has the DNA TGTGCCATTGGGGGGCAGGCAGGGGAGACCCAGTACTTC. It codes for CAIGGQAGETQYF.

This rearrangement joins TRBV2 to TRBJ2-7; tentative D call: TRBD2 (6 bases). Per germline, CDR1 SNHLY and CDR2 FYNNEI. This CDR3 has 12 amino acids. The V gene lost 6 bases and the J gene lost 1 base, with 7 bases spanning the gap. The CDR3 DNA follows: TGTGCCAGCAGGGAGGGTTCCTACGAGCAGTACTTC. Translating it yields CASREGSYEQYF.

This clone has only a few counts. J is TRBJ1-3 and V is TRBV2, with D perhaps TRBD1 (5 bases). This CDR3 region has 17 residues. Between the trimmed V and J ends, which lost 6 bases and 0 bases, there was a span of 18 bases. Germline V lookup: CDR1 SNHLY, CDR2 FYNNEI. CDR3 sequence reads: CASRDTLLGDSGNTIYF. CDR3 DNA sequence: TGTGCCAGCAGGGACACCTTGTTAGGGGACTCTGGAAACACCATATATTTT.

V gene TRBV27 combines with J gene TRBJ2-3, with D uncertain. Germline V gene sequence: CDR1 MNHEY, CDR2 SMNVEV (reference sequence). Trimming shortened V by 0 bases and J by 2 bases, and 6 bases separated the two germline ends. There are 14 residues in the CDR3. In DNA, the CDR3 is TGTGCCAGCAGTTTATCGGGCTACACAGATACGCAGTATTTT. Its protein product is CASSLSGYTDTQYF.

The chain joins TRBV18 to TRBJ1-3, with TRBD1 matching over 7 bases. The germline V gene encodes CDR1 KGHSH and CDR2 LQKENI. The length of the CDR3 is 16 residues. Trimming cost V 2 bases and J 1 base; bases outside gene matches: 5. The CDR3 sequence: CASSPTPTGSGNTIYF. The CDR3 coding sequence is TGTGCCAGCTCACCAACCCCGACAGGGTCTGGAAACACCATATATTTT. Based on the CDR3 plus reference TRBV18 and TRBJ1-3, the full variable domain is NAGVMQNPRHLVRRRGQEARLRCSPMKGHSHVYWYRQLPEEGLKFMVYLQKENIIDESGMPKERFSAEFPKEGPSILRIQQVVRGDSAAYFCASSPTPTGSGNTIYFGEGSWLTVV.

The genes are TRBV2 and TRBJ2-7; D is possibly TRBD2 (6 bases). The CDR3 consists of 13 residues. Per the germline V gene, CDR1 is SNHLY and CDR2 is FYNNEI. Trimming cost V 7 bases and J 3 bases, with 13 bases left between them. The CDR3 is CASIRDFNYEQYF. In DNA form, the CDR3 reads TGTGCCAGCATCCGGGACTTCAACTACGAGCAGTACTTC.

The gene calls are TRBV30 and TRBJ2-2; 10 positions match TRBD2. Germline-derived CDR1 and CDR2 are GTSNPN and SVGIG (reference sequence). The CDR3 is 14 amino acids. J lost 6 bases, V lost 5 bases, and 6 bases had no gene match. CDR3 loop: CAWGGLATPGELFF. CDR3 nucleotides: TGTGCCTGGGGGGGACTAGCGACTCCCGGGGAGCTGTTTTTT.

V is TRBV30 and J is TRBJ2-2, with D possibly TRBD2 on 5 matching bases. Per the germline V gene, CDR1 is GTSNPN and CDR2 is SVGIG (reference sequence). The V end lost 3 bases, the J end lost 7 bases, and 9 bases lay between the germline ends. The CDR3 runs to 12 residues. CDR3 in amino acids: CAWRSGNGELFF. The CDR3 DNA reads as TGTGCCTGGAGGAGCGGCAACGGGGAGCTGTTTTTT.

This sequence joins TRBV11-3 and TRBJ2-2, with D possibly TRBD2 on 5 matching bases. Germline CDR1 and CDR2: SGHNT and YENEEA. With 5 bases removed from V and 5 bases from J, the gap between germline ends came to 12 bases. The CDR3 contains 14 residues. CDR3 sequence: CASSPGDKTGELFF. CDR3 nucleotide sequence: TGTGCCAGCAGCCCCGGGGATAAGACCGGGGAGCTGTTTTTT.

This clone was picked up a small number of times. The chain combines TRBV9 with TRBJ1-1; a possible D gene is TRBD1 (5 bases). Trimming left V 0 bases short and J 1 base short, with 7 bases between. CDR3 size: 14 residues. Germline loops: CDR1 SGDLS, CDR2 YYNGEE. For the CDR3, the DNA is TGTGCCAGCAGCGTAGCGCAGGGGAACACTGAAGCTTTCTTT. It codes for CASSVAQGNTEAFF.

This chain joins TRBV27 and TRBJ2-7, with D possibly being TRBD2 (5 bases). CDR1 and CDR2 from the germline V gene are MNHEY and SMNVEV (reference sequence). V shed 3 bases and J shed 0 bases, with 12 bases lying between them. This CDR3 region has 15 residues. The CDR3 DNA sequence: TGTGCCAGCAGTTTTCGAGCGGAGAGCTCCTACGAGCAGTACTTC. It encodes CASSFRAESSYEQYF.

This sequence joins TRBV2 and TRBJ1-2; D is ambiguous. Germline loops: CDR1 SNHLY, CDR2 FYNNEI. Between the trimmed V and J ends, which lost 6 bases and 8 bases, there was a span of 10 bases. This CDR3 has 11 amino acids. The CDR3 loop reads CASSPARGYTF. Written as DNA, the CDR3 is TGTGCCAGCAGCCCTGCGAGGGGCTACACCTTC.

The V gene is TRBV28, the J gene TRBJ1-1, with D possibly matching TRBD1 (5 bases). CDR1 and CDR2 from the germline V gene are MDHEN and SYDVKM. This CDR3 contains 15 residues. V lost 7 bases, J lost 4 bases, and 19 bases lay in between. In DNA form, the CDR3 reads TGTGCCAGCAACTCCCCGGGGGAGGTTCTCACTGAAGCTTTCTTT. Translation gives CASNSPGEVLTEAFF. Based on the CDR3 plus reference TRBV28 and TRBJ1-1, the full variable domain is DVKVTQSSRYLVKRTGEKVFLECVQDMDHENMFWYRQDPGLGLRLIYFSYDVKMKEKGDIPEGYSVSREKKERFSLILESASTNQTSMYLCASNSPGEVLTEAFFGQGTRLTVV.

The chain carries TRBV29-1 and TRBJ2-3, with D maybe TRBD1 (6 bases). Germline V gives CDR1 SQVTM, CDR2 ANQGSEA. V shed 4 bases and J shed 1 base, with 6 bases lying between them. The CDR3 sequence is 12 residues long. The CDR3 reads CSVGQGTDTQYF. In nucleotides, the CDR3 is TGCAGCGTTGGACAGGGCACAGATACGCAGTATTTT.

The V call is TRBV5-5, the J call TRBJ2-2; 11 nucleotides agree with TRBD1. Germline lookup yields CDR1 SGHKS and CDR2 YYEKEE (reference sequence). This CDR3 is 18 amino acids long. Losses at the gene ends were 2 bases for V and 0 bases for J; bases not matched to a gene: 6. The CDR3 loop reads CASSFMGQGGPNTGELFF. The DNA for the CDR3 is TGTGCCAGCAGCTTTATGGGACAGGGGGGTCCGAACACCGGGGAGCTGTTTTTT.